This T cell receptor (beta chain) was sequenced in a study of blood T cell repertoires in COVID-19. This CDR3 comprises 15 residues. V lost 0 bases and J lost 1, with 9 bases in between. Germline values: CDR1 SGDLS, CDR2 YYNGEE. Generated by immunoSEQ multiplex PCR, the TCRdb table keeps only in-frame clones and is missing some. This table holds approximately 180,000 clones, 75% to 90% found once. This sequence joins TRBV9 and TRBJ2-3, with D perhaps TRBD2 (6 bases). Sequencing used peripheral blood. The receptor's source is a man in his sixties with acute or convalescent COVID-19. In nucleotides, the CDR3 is TGTGCCAGCAGCGTAGCGGAGGGCCGCACAGATACGCAGTATTTT. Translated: CASSVAEGRTDTQYF.